This entry lists 27 T cell receptor beta chains sequenced from one sample in a study of T-cell reconstitution after alpha-beta-depleted transplantation in children. For TCRbeta, the library was prepared with unique molecular identifiers. Using its own MiXCR run on the PCR reads, TCRdb lists one record per CDR3 protein. The sample lists about 980,000 distinct CDR3 sequences, roughly 29% occurring once. Sequences were derived from PBMCs, mostly from graft donor cells, sampled 360 days after TCRalphabeta/CD19-depleted stem cell transplant. The source is a boy less than two years old who had a stem cell transplant for SCID, so the T cells may come from the graft donor.

V usage is TRBV5-5 and J usage is TRBJ2-7, with D hard to call. V was trimmed by 3 bases and J by 2 bases, leaving 15 bases between them. Germline CDR1 reads SGHKS; CDR2 reads YYEKEE (reference sequence). This CDR3 region has 15 residues. The CDR3 region has the DNA TGTGCCAGCAGCTCCGTTATCGGGCCGACCTACGAGCAGTACTTC. This translates into CASSSVIGPTYEQYF.

The chain has TRBV3-1 and TRBJ1-2; 7 positions agree with TRBD1. V lost 4 bases and J lost 7; bases outside the gene matches: 6. This CDR3 is built from 13 residues. Germline V lookup: CDR1 LGHDT, CDR2 YNNKEL (reference sequence). The DNA of the CDR3 is TGTGCCAGCAGCCCGGGGACAGCGGGTGGCTACACCTTC. This encodes CASSPGTAGGYTF.

This clonotype has more than one count but fewer than ten. The chain carries TRBV12-3 or TRBV12-4 and TRBJ2-2, with D maybe TRBD1 (6 bases). V was shortened by 8 bases and J by 9 bases, with 13 bases between the two germline ends. The CDR3 has 12 residues. CDR3 DNA: TGTGCCAGCTCCGGTGGGGGCCGGGAGCTGTTTTTT. As protein: CASSGGGRELFF.

This chain joins TRBV20-1 and TRBJ1-4; D not resolved. The CDR3 consists of 13 residues. Germline loops: CDR1 DFQATT, CDR2 SNEGSKA (reference sequence). V was shortened by 6 bases and J by 7 bases, with 15 bases between the two germline ends. CDR3 bases: TGCAGTGCCACGGAGCGGGGTTCTGAAAAACTGTTTTTT. Its protein product is CSATERGSEKLFF.

This clonotype was counted between two and nine times. A junction boundary mismatches the germline segment, possibly from a read error. J is TRBJ2-5 and V is TRBV20-1; 8 nucleotides match TRBD1. CDR3 size: 14 residues. Per germline, CDR1 DFQATT and CDR2 SNEGSKA (reference sequence). CDR3 nucleotide sequence: TGCAGTGCTAGTGGCCAGGGGGCGAGCGAGACCCAGCACTTC. This encodes CSASGQGASETQHF.

This clonotype was detected a few times. This sequence joins TRBV29-1 and TRBJ1-2, with TRBD1 as a possible D gene (6 bases). With 4 bases removed from V and 2 bases from J, the gap between germline ends came to 11 bases. The germline gives CDR1 SQVTM, CDR2 ANQGSEA. CDR3 size: 13 residues. Written as DNA, the CDR3 is TGCAGCGTTGCCCGGACAGAAAACTATGGCTACACCTTC. It is translated as CSVARTENYGYTF.

The V call is TRBV12-3 or TRBV12-4, the J call TRBJ1-5; no definite D call. The CDR3 has 14 residues. Trimming cost V 1 base and J 7 bases, with 11 bases left between them. This chain's CDR3 is CASSLESYRQPQHF. The CDR3 DNA is TGTGCCAGCAGTTTAGAGAGTTACCGACAGCCCCAGCATTTT.

The genes are TRBV20-1 and TRBJ2-5; D unclear. The V gene's germline CDR1 is DFQATT and CDR2 SNEGSKA (reference sequence). This CDR3 has 13 residues. V was cut by 3 bases and J by 5 bases, with 13 bases left in between. The CDR3: CSASKTPRETQYF. The CDR3 bases are TGCAGTGCTAGCAAGACCCCTCGGGAGACCCAGTACTTC.

This clonotype has only a few counts. The gene calls are TRBV15 and TRBJ2-7, with D possibly being TRBD1 (6 bases). Trimming removed 0 bases from V and 3 bases from J, with 9 bases in between. This CDR3 spans 14 amino acids. From germline, CDR1 is LNHNV and CDR2 YYDKDF (reference sequence). The CDR3 DNA is TGTGCCACCAGCAGAGAGGCAGGGGACTACGAGCAGTACTTC. This codes for CATSREAGDYEQYF. The whole variable domain, filled in from reference TRBV15 and TRBJ2-7, reads DAMVIQNPRYQVTQFGKPVTLSCSQTLNHNVMYWYQQKSSQAPKLLFHYYDKDFNNEADTPDNFQSRRPNTSFCFLDIRSPGLGDTAMYLCATSREAGDYEQYFGPGTRLTVT.

The table lists this clonotype with a few counts. The V call is TRBV5-1, the J call TRBJ1-2; 11 bases map to TRBD1. The CDR3 consists of 16 residues. The germline V gene has CDR1 SGHRS and CDR2 YFSETQ. With 5 bases clipped from V and 4 bases from J, the junction kept 10 bases outside the gene matches. The CDR3 DNA sequence: TGCGCCAGCAGATATGGGACAGGGGGATCGGGCTATGGCTACACCTTC. It codes for CASRYGTGGSGYGYTF.

V gene TRBV2 combines with J gene TRBJ2-1; 8 positions match TRBD2. Losses at the gene ends were 1 base for V and 4 bases for J; bases not matched to a gene: 6. Looked up from germline, CDR1 is SNHLY and CDR2 is FYNNEI. The CDR3 has 16 residues. The chain's CDR3 is CASSEGLARSYNEQFF. Here the CDR3 DNA reads TGTGCCAGCAGTGAAGGACTAGCGCGATCTTACAATGAGCAGTTCTTC.

As regards this clonotype: A much more abundant neighbour one base away suggests this may be a read error. The chain links TRBV2 to TRBJ2-5, with 9 positions matching TRBD2. The CDR3 extends over 16 amino acids. Germline CDR1 reads SNHLY; CDR2 reads FYNNEI. CDR3 residues: CASSGRTSEYQETRYF. The CDR3 DNA follows: TGTGCCAGCAGCGGGCGGACTAGCGAATACCAAGAGACCCGGTACTTC.

A few counts support this clonotype. CDR3 coding DNA: TGCAGTGTTGTAGGGGGCTACAATGAGCAGTTCTTC. Protein product: CSVVGGYNEQFF. The V call is TRBV20-1, the J call TRBJ2-1, with D possibly matching TRBD1 (6 bases). Germline values: CDR1 DFQATT, CDR2 SNEGSKA (reference sequence). The CDR3 covers 12 residues. Deletions cut 7 bases from V and 3 bases from J, with 10 bases between.

This clonotype was seen only a few times. The rearrangement uses TRBV29-1 and TRBJ2-2; 9 nucleotides line up with TRBD1. Germline V gene sequence: CDR1 SQVTM, CDR2 ANQGSEA. V gave up 6 bases and J gave up 5 bases; unmatched junction bases: 10. CDR3 size: 15 residues. The chain's CDR3 is CSVPGQGVWTGELFF. The DNA of the CDR3 is TGCAGCGTCCCGGGACAGGGAGTGTGGACCGGGGAGCTGTTTTTT.

This clonotype came up a few times. The genes are TRBV29-1 and TRBJ2-5; D may be TRBD2 (7 bases). The germline V gene encodes CDR1 SQVTM and CDR2 ANQGSEA. The germline V and J ends were trimmed by 7 bases and 2 bases, with 14 bases remaining between them. The CDR3 spans 13 residues. Here the CDR3 reads CSGGGVGQETQYF. The CDR3 DNA follows: TGCAGCGGAGGGGGGGTCGGGCAAGAGACCCAGTACTTC.

V is TRBV2 and J is TRBJ2-4; 9 bases match TRBD1. CDR1 SNHLY and CDR2 FYNNEI come from the germline V gene. The J segment lost 4 bases and the V segment lost 4 bases, leaving 5 bases of the junction unmatched. This CDR3 is 15 amino acids long. CDR3 coding DNA: TGTGCCAGCAGTGGTGCCGGGACAGGGAAAAACATTCAGTACTTC. The encoded protein is CASSGAGTGKNIQYF.

This clonotype appeared a few times. The chain links TRBV6-2 or TRBV6-3 to TRBJ1-5; 7 positions agree with TRBD1. The CDR3 spans 15 residues. The germline V gene encodes CDR1 MNHEY and CDR2 SVGEGT. After removal of 1 base from V and 5 bases from J, the junction contained 5 bases not matched to a gene. Here the CDR3 DNA reads TGTGCCAGCAGTTACTTCGACAGGGCTCATCAGCCCCAGCATTTT. Residues: CASSYFDRAHQPQHF.

In its sample, this clonotype was seen once. V usage is TRBV12-3 or TRBV12-4 and J usage is TRBJ1-3, with D maybe TRBD1 (6 bases). The CDR3 sequence is 16 residues long. The germline V and J ends were trimmed by 2 bases and 1 base, with 12 bases remaining between them. The CDR3 nucleotides read TGTGCCAGCAGTTTAACAGGGCTGAAATCTGGAAACACCATATATTTT. Protein sequence: CASSLTGLKSGNTIYF.

This clonotype was detected only a few times. The chain recombines TRBV4-2 with TRBJ1-4; 8 nucleotides align to TRBD1. The germline V gene encodes CDR1 LGHNA and CDR2 YNFKEQ. This CDR3 is built from 16 residues. J lost 8 bases, V lost 0 bases, and 8 bases had no gene match. The CDR3 is CASSQDYQGAREKLFF. As DNA, the CDR3 is TGTGCCAGCAGCCAAGATTACCAGGGGGCTCGGGAAAAACTGTTTTTT.

The chain couples TRBV3-1 to TRBJ2-7, with D maybe TRBD1 (6 bases). CDR1 LGHDT and CDR2 YNNKEL come from the germline V gene (reference sequence). The germline V and J ends were trimmed by 1 base and 2 bases, with 12 bases remaining between them. The CDR3 contains 15 residues. The CDR3 sequence is CASSQVQGSPYEQYF. The CDR3, as DNA: TGTGCCAGCAGCCAAGTACAGGGCTCTCCCTACGAGCAGTACTTC.

The genes are TRBV7-2 and TRBJ1-2; no reliable D call. Germline V gene lookup returns CDR1 SGHTA and CDR2 FQGNSA. This CDR3 region has 16 residues. Trimming took 0 bases from V and 4 from J, leaving 15 bases between them. The CDR3 loop is CASSLAETHLSYGYTF. CDR3 nucleotides: TGTGCCAGCAGCTTAGCGGAGACCCATCTAAGCTATGGCTACACCTTC.

This clonotype showed up just a few times. The rearrangement links TRBV29-1 to TRBJ1-1; 7 bases match TRBD1. V was pared by 1 base and J by 2 bases, with 4 bases of the junction left unmatched. Germline assignment: CDR1 SQVTM and CDR2 ANQGSEA. The CDR3 sequence is 14 residues long. DNA for the CDR3: TGCAGCGTTGAAGCTTACAGGGGCAACACTGAAGCTTTCTTT. As protein: CSVEAYRGNTEAFF.

The V call is TRBV9, the J call TRBJ2-1; D ambiguous. CDR3 length: 15 amino acids. The germline V and J ends were trimmed by 0 bases and 7 bases, with 14 bases remaining between them. Per germline, CDR1 SGDLS and CDR2 YYNGEE. The CDR3 sequence: CASSVVGIPENEQFF. The CDR3 nucleotides read TGTGCCAGCAGCGTAGTGGGGATACCAGAAAATGAGCAGTTCTTC.

This clonotype occurred many times. The V call is TRBV5-1, the J call TRBJ2-2; TRBD2 aligns across 13 bases. Germline V gives CDR1 SGHRS, CDR2 YFSETQ. V shed 1 base, J shed 7 bases, and the junction held 4 bases outside the gene matches. The CDR3 loop spans 16 amino acids. The CDR3 region is CASSLLGLAGIGELFF. The CDR3 bases are TGCGCCAGCAGCTTGCTGGGACTAGCGGGGATCGGGGAGCTGTTTTTT.

For this clonotype: One end of the junction does not line up with germline, which may come from a read error. This chain joins TRBV28 and TRBJ2-7; D could derive from TRBD1 or TRBD2 (5 bases each). Germline CDR1 and CDR2: MDHEN and SYDVKM. The CDR3 consists of 17 residues. The CDR3 loop reads CASTAIRRGRRDYEEYF. For the CDR3, the DNA is TGTGCCAGCACAGCGATCCGTCGGGGCAGACGTGACTACGAGGAGTACTTC.

V is TRBV5-5 and J is TRBJ2-5; TRBD2 aligns across 8 bases. Germline values: CDR1 SGHKS, CDR2 YYEKEE (reference sequence). There are 13 residues in the CDR3. V lost 4 bases, J lost 7 bases, and 6 bases stayed unmatched. The CDR3 sequence is CASSSGGDGTQYF. CDR3 bases: TGTGCCAGCAGCAGCGGGGGCGACGGGACCCAGTACTTC.

This clonotype has more than one count but fewer than ten. The chain uses TRBV12-3 or TRBV12-4 and TRBJ1-2, with D maybe TRBD1 (5 bases). The V end was cut by 9 bases, the J end by 4 bases, with 15 bases between. The CDR3 sequence is 13 residues long. The CDR3 nucleotides are TGTGCCAGTTTACCGGACAAGGCCTATGGCTACACCTTC. Its translation: CASLPDKAYGYTF.